The 13 T cell receptor beta chains below were found in one sample sequenced in a study of blood T cell repertoires in COVID-19. TCRdb's copy holds only in-frame clones and misses some; the assay was immunoSEQ multiplex PCR. The sample has more than 400,000 clones; 90% are singletons. Sequencing was done on a sample of PBMCs or T cells enriched from blood (not recorded which). The source of these receptors is a man between 18 and 35 years old who had recovered from COVID-19.

This rearrangement joins TRBV30 to TRBJ2-5, with a tentative D call TRBD2 (5 bases). V gave up 5 bases and J gave up 3 bases, with 13 bases separating them. Germline loops: CDR1 GTSNPN, CDR2 SVGIG (reference sequence). CDR3 length equals 13 residues. The CDR3, as DNA: TGTGCCTGGCAAGGGAACGGGGAAGAGACCCAGTACTTC. Translating it yields CAWQGNGEETQYF.

This clone was seen a handful of times. V is TRBV3-1 (or the pseudogene TRBV3-2) and J is TRBJ2-5; no firm D call. The CDR3 has 13 amino acids. The V gene's germline CDR1 is LGHDT and CDR2 YNNKEL (reference sequence). Trimming shortened V by 1 base and J by 4 bases, and 7 bases separated the two germline ends. CDR3 coding DNA: TGTGCCAGCAGCCAAGGAAGCATAGAGACCCAGTACTTC. This translates into CASSQGSIETQYF.

V is TRBV9 and J is TRBJ2-2, with TRBD2 matching over 9 bases. CDR1 and CDR2 from the germline V gene are SGDLS and YYNGEE. Trimming at V came to 5 bases and at J to 6 bases, leaving 2 bases not matched to a gene. The CDR3 spans 13 residues. The CDR3 nucleotides read TGTGCCAGCAGAGCGGGGGGCGCCGGGGAGCTGTTTTTT. It codes for CASRAGGAGELFF.

J is TRBJ2-7 and V is TRBV3-1 (or the pseudogene TRBV3-2); TRBD2 matches at 9 bases. This CDR3 region has 16 residues. V lost 0 bases and J lost 2; bases outside the gene matches: 5. Germline V CDR1 and CDR2: LGHDT, YNNKEL (reference sequence). CDR3 sequence (DNA): TGTGCCAGCAGCCAAGACGGCGGGAGGGCCCCCTACGAGCAGTACTTC. Residues: CASSQDGGRAPYEQYF.

The CDR3 region is CAAAPRRGTEAFF. In DNA form, the CDR3 reads TGTGCCGCGGCCCCCCGACGGGGGACTGAAGCTTTCTTT. The rearrangement joins TRBV19 to TRBJ1-1; possible D gene TRBD1, 5 bases. Germline-derived CDR1 and CDR2 are LNHDA and SQIVND (reference sequence). The V end lost 11 bases, the J end lost 5 bases, and 18 bases lay between the germline ends. This CDR3 is 13 amino acids long.

The rearrangement joins TRBV10-2 to TRBJ1-1; 7 nucleotides align to TRBD1. The germline V gene has CDR1 WSHSY and CDR2 SAAADI. Trimming removed 11 bases from V and 4 bases from J; junction bases left unmatched: 10. This CDR3 spans 13 amino acids. CDR3 in amino acids: CAGRTGGATEAFF. The CDR3 DNA reads TGCGCCGGACGGACAGGCGGAGCCACTGAAGCTTTCTTT.

This chain uses TRBV13 with TRBJ2-1; D is ambiguous. The CDR3 is made up of 16 amino acids. Trimming took off 2 bases at V and 1 base at J, with 12 bases between the two ends. The germline CDR1 and CDR2 sequences are PRHDT and FYEKMQ (reference sequence). The CDR3 coding sequence is TGTGCCAGCAGCTTACCCTCTTCCGGTTCCTACAATGAGCAGTTCTTC. This translates into CASSLPSSGSYNEQFF.

On this clone: Other DNA sequences from this sample encode an identical CDR3 as well. This CDR3 reads CASSQESGSPLHF. The CDR3 DNA reads TGTGCCAGCAGCCAAGAATCCGGTTCACCCCTCCACTTT. V usage is TRBV3-1 (or the pseudogene TRBV3-2) and J usage is TRBJ1-6; D ambiguous. Per the germline V gene, CDR1 is LGHDT and CDR2 is YNNKEL (reference sequence). This CDR3 has 13 residues. Trimming pared 0 bases from V and 9 bases from J, leaving 6 bases between.

CDR3 protein: CSVTVGDEQYF. Written as DNA, the CDR3 is TGCAGCGTGACAGTAGGAGACGAGCAGTACTTC. The chain combines TRBV29-1 with TRBJ2-7, with D possibly being TRBD1 (5 bases). V dropped 6 bases and J dropped 5 bases, with 11 bases sitting between them. Germline values: CDR1 SQVTM, CDR2 ANQGSEA. The CDR3 runs 11 residues.

The V gene is TRBV7-2, the J gene TRBJ1-2; maybe TRBD1 (6 bases). V was trimmed by 4 bases and J by 5 bases, leaving 11 bases between them. The CDR3 is 13 amino acids. CDR1 is SGHTA, CDR2 FQGNSA, per germline. For the CDR3, the DNA is TGTGCCAGCAGCTCAACAGGGATGTATGGCTACACCTTC. This translates into CASSSTGMYGYTF.

The chain carries TRBV11-3 and TRBJ2-5, with D hard to call. This CDR3 is 13 amino acids long. The V gene lost 1 base and the J gene lost 4 bases, with 7 bases spanning the gap. Germline V lookup: CDR1 SGHNT, CDR2 YENEEA. CDR3: CASSLGPGETQYF. The CDR3 coding sequence is TGTGCCAGCAGCTTAGGCCCCGGAGAGACCCAGTACTTC.

The chain has TRBV30 and TRBJ1-3; 8 bases line up with TRBD1. This CDR3 has 18 amino acids. J lost 4 bases, V lost 2 bases, and 16 bases had no gene match. Germline CDR1 is GTSNPN and CDR2 is SVGIG (reference sequence). CDR3 nucleotides: TGTGCCTGGAGTTCCGGACAGGGACTTGATCCGAGGGGAAACACCATATATTTT. It is translated as CAWSSGQGLDPRGNTIYF.

V is TRBV5-5 and J is TRBJ1-2; 8 nucleotides align to TRBD1. The CDR3 loop spans 15 amino acids. Germline assignment: CDR1 SGHKS and CDR2 YYEKEE (reference sequence). J was trimmed by 1 base and V by 7 bases; bases with no gene match: 9. This chain's CDR3 is CASLPGGALNYGYTF. The CDR3 DNA sequence: TGTGCCAGCCTTCCAGGGGGCGCGCTTAACTATGGCTACACCTTC.